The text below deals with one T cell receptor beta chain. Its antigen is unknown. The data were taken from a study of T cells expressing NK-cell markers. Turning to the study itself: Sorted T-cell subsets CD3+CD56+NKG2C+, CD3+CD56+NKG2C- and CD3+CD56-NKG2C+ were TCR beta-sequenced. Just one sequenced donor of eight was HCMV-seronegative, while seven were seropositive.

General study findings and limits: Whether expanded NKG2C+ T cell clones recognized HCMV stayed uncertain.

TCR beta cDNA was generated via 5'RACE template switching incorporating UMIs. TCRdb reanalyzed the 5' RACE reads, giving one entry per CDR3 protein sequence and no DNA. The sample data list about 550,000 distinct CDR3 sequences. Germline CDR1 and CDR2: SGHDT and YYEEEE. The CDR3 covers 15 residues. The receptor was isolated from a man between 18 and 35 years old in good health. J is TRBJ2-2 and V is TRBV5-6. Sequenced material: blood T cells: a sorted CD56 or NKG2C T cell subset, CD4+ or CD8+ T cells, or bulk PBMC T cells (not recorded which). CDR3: CASTHISRDTGELFF.